This TCR beta chain was profiled in a study of blood T cell repertoires in COVID-19 (dated by TCRdb to between 2020 and 2021). About the study as a whole: Samples from collaborators originated in the United States, Italy and Spain and spanned both the acute and convalescent phases of COVID-19. The prospective study material was composed of cDNA or gDNA derived from T cells, B-cell-depleted T cells, or PBMCs. The dataset comprised deeply sampled blood TCRbeta repertoires from subjects exposed to, actively infected with, or recovered from COVID-19. The repertoires were made available in a free public database intended to serve as a resource for research on the immune response to SARS-CoV-2. Samples were obtained from the ongoing ImmuneRACE study (first 160 participants) and from roughly 1,300 subjects provided by 6 global collaborators. The sample metadata nearly always contained a de-identified subject ID, COVID-19 status, age in years and sex. Where available, HLA class I and class II types were obtained from metadata supplied by the sample provider rather than from assay-based typing. The study at large found these results: The amount of clinical and demographic metadata varied by source and participant and was provided uncurated.

TCRbeta CDR3 regions were amplified from genomic DNA using the immunoSEQ Assay, a bias-controlled multiplex PCR. The authors' analysis ran thus. Within the assay, amplification of reference gene primers was used to estimate how many nucleated cells each sample contained. To quantify the absolute abundance of each unique TCRbeta CDR3 rearrangement, sequence reads were collapsed and filtered. For each sample, productive Simpson clonality was calculated as the square root of Simpson's diversity index over productive rearrangements. TCRdb retrieved this table from immuneACCESS and kept in-frame rearrangements only. Not all clones are present; in checked studies, unresolved V genes account for under half, and no reason is known for the remainder. For V, J and clone size, that table is used; D and trimming come from the DNA. The table for this sample lists about 110,000 clones; about 88% of them were counted only once. The leading ten clones occupy 6.5% to 10% of the sample.

Taken from the germline V gene, the CDR1 and CDR2 loops are SGHRS and YFSETQ. The CDR3 covers 16 residues, taking in both the cysteine and the phenylalanine. Kept here is only the CDR3 DNA, which spans 48 bases and is read in frame from base 1. Ends trimmed: V by 2 bases, J by 2 bases; bases unmatched to a gene: 9. Comments on this clone: Its antigen specificity is not known. Per-base qualities were not stored, and no clone one base away is much larger.

Samples from volunteer blood donors who had recovered from COVID-19 were contributed by a second Seattle source. The collaborating institutions used their own protocols to collect whole blood in K2EDTA tubes. For TCRbeta analysis, collaborator samples were shipped as frozen whole blood, as isolated PBMCs, or as DNA extracted from either sample type. Material for sequencing was peripheral blood. The rearranged chain carries TRBV5-1 and TRBJ2-5; TRBD1 matches 7 bases in the middle. This receptor was identified in a woman in her seventies who had recovered from COVID-19. The DNA sequence is TGCGCCAGCAGCTTAATGGGTACAGGGGATCAAGAGACCCAGTACTTC. Translated, it reads CASSLMGTGDQETQYF.